Listed here are 29 T cell receptor beta chains from one sample, sequenced in a study of T cell repertoires in cytomegalovirus infection. The antigens of these receptors remain unknown. From the reads, TCRdb called clonotypes with MiXCR, one entry per CDR3 protein. Seen here are hundreds of thousands of distinct CDR3 sequences, about 44% observed once, and the top ten hold about 41%. The sequencing used cultured PBMCs, collected from culture after CMV antigen stimulation. The receptor source for this set is a human donor in good health (CMV status not recorded). Some clones in this sample may be carry-over from other donors' samples.

This rearrangement joins TRBV12-3 or TRBV12-4 to TRBJ2-3; 11 nucleotides match TRBD2. Germline trimming cut 6 bases from V and 5 bases from J; bases unmatched to any gene: 7. This CDR3 comprises 15 residues. CDR3 residues: CASRVLAGARDTQYF. The CDR3 bases are TGTGCCAGCAGGGTACTAGCGGGGGCTCGAGATACGCAGTATTTT.

The chain links TRBV25-1 to TRBJ1-1; perhaps TRBD1 as D (5 bases). V was cut by 9 bases and J by 1 base, with 15 bases left in between. Germline loops: CDR1 MGHDK, CDR2 SYGVNS. There are 14 residues in the CDR3. CDR3 sequence: CASRTPTENTEAFF. CDR3 DNA: TGTGCCAGTCGGACCCCGACAGAGAACACTGAAGCTTTCTTT.

This clonotype has ten or more counts. V and J are TRBV7-2 and TRBJ2-3; D unresolved. V shed 2 bases and J shed 6 bases, with 9 bases lying between them. This CDR3 contains 13 residues. CDR1 SGHTA and CDR2 FQGNSA come from the germline V gene. CDR3 nucleotide sequence: TGTGCCAGCAGCTTAAATTCTGCGGATACGCAGTATTTT. Its protein is CASSLNSADTQYF.

V and J are TRBV25-1 and TRBJ1-1, with 7 bases lining up with TRBD1. CDR1 and CDR2 (germline): MGHDK, SYGVNS. J was trimmed by 1 base and V by 3 bases; bases with no gene match: 5. CDR3 size: 15 residues. CDR3 DNA sequence: TGTGCCAGCAGTGACATGGGGACAGCGAACACTGAAGCTTTCTTT. It codes for CASSDMGTANTEAFF.

V usage is TRBV19 and J usage is TRBJ2-7; 8 nucleotides agree with TRBD2. The germline CDR1 and CDR2 sequences are LNHDA and SQIVND (reference sequence). Trimming took 8 bases from V and 2 from J; bases not matched to a gene: 11. CDR3 length: 15 residues. The CDR3 DNA reads TGTGCCAGTTCTAAGCCGGGACTAGTAACCTACGAGCAGTACTTC. Translated, it gives CASSKPGLVTYEQYF.

This clonotype was seen a few times. V and J are TRBV28 and TRBJ1-5; possibly TRBD1 for D (5 bases). The CDR3 contains 15 residues. CDR1 and CDR2 (germline): MDHEN, SYDVKM. V was cut by 3 bases and J by 1 base, with 10 bases left in between. Here the CDR3 reads CASSFFAGSNQPQHF. Written as DNA, the CDR3 is TGTGCCAGCAGTTTCTTCGCAGGGAGCAATCAGCCCCAGCATTTT.

The V gene is TRBV6-1, the J gene TRBJ2-7; the D gene is possibly TRBD2 (6 bases). V was cut by 7 bases and J by 6 bases, with 22 bases left in between. Germline V gives CDR1 MNHNS, CDR2 SASEGT. This CDR3 has 15 amino acids. DNA for the CDR3: TGTGCCAGCAACCCTGCCGGAGGAGGGGTGGCCGAGCAGTACTTC. It specifies CASNPAGGGVAEQYF.

The chain employs TRBV28 and TRBJ1-2; maybe TRBD1 (6 bases). V was trimmed by 6 bases and J by 4 bases, leaving 18 bases between them. The CDR3 consists of 15 residues. Germline V gene lookup returns CDR1 MDHEN and CDR2 SYDVKM. DNA for the CDR3: TGTGCCAGCAGCCTGGACAGCAGCTACTCCTATGGCTACACCTTC. This sequence encodes CASSLDSSYSYGYTF.

V usage is TRBV4-1 and J usage is TRBJ2-1; TRBD1 matches 10 bases. CDR3 length: 18 amino acids. V trimming: 4 bases; J trimming: 2 bases; junction bases outside the gene matches: 11. Germline lookup yields CDR1 MGHRA and CDR2 YSYEKL. The CDR3: CASSRQTPGTGAYNEQFF. In nucleotides, the CDR3 is TGCGCCAGCAGCCGACAAACCCCCGGGACAGGGGCCTACAATGAGCAGTTCTTC.

The gene calls are TRBV28 and TRBJ1-5; possibly TRBD1 for D (5 bases). The CDR3 spans 14 residues. The V gene's germline CDR1 is MDHEN and CDR2 SYDVKM. The V gene lost 7 bases and the J gene lost 2 bases, with 12 bases spanning the gap. In DNA, the CDR3 is TGTGCCAGCACCGCCGAACAGGGCAATCAGCCCCAGCATTTT. This encodes CASTAEQGNQPQHF.

This chain connects TRBV7-9 to TRBJ2-1; D is uncertain. Germline CDR1 is SEHNR and CDR2 is FQNEAQ (reference sequence). This CDR3 region has 14 residues. The ends were cut back, 3 bases at V and 5 bases at J, with 11 bases in the middle. CDR3 loop: CASSFLLDDNEQFF. The CDR3, as DNA: TGTGCCAGCAGCTTTTTACTGGATGACAATGAGCAGTTCTTC.

The CDR3 protein is CASSPRETVSEAFF. CDR3 nucleotide sequence: TGTGCCAGCTCACCCCGAGAGACAGTTTCTGAAGCTTTCTTT. This chain connects TRBV18 to TRBJ1-1; the D gene is possibly TRBD1 (5 bases). The germline V and J ends were trimmed by 3 bases and 6 bases, with 14 bases remaining between them. The CDR3 is 14 amino acids. The germline V gene has CDR1 KGHSH and CDR2 LQKENI.

The V gene is TRBV19, the J gene TRBJ2-3; D not certain. Germline loops: CDR1 LNHDA, CDR2 SQIVND (reference sequence). CDR3 length equals 12 residues. Trimming stripped 4 bases from V and 9 bases from J, with 11 bases between. The CDR3 spells CASSTPTRTQYF. CDR3 DNA: TGTGCCAGTAGTACCCCGACGAGGACGCAGTATTTT.

The rearrangement joins TRBV6-6 to TRBJ1-2, with D uncertain. Germline CDR1 reads MNHNY; CDR2 reads SVGAGI (reference sequence). V lost 6 bases to trimming and J lost 3 bases, with 14 bases between them. The CDR3 consists of 14 residues. The CDR3 sequence: CASSPSLEDYGYTF. The DNA of the CDR3 is TGTGCCAGCAGCCCCAGTTTGGAGGACTATGGCTACACCTTC.

The chain has TRBV19 and TRBJ2-1; 9 nucleotides agree with TRBD2. Germline trimming cut 6 bases from V and 2 bases from J; bases unmatched to any gene: 2. The germline CDR1 and CDR2 sequences are LNHDA and SQIVND (reference sequence). The CDR3 covers 14 residues. The CDR3 nucleotides read TGTGCCAGTAGCGAGCGGGAGGCCTACAATGAGCAGTTCTTC. Translating gives CASSEREAYNEQFF.

This clonotype has just a few counts. V is TRBV11-3 and J is TRBJ2-1; possible D gene TRBD1, 5 bases. The germline V gene has CDR1 SGHNT and CDR2 YENEEA. V was shortened by 5 bases and J by 5 bases, with 16 bases between the two germline ends. This CDR3 region has 15 residues. The CDR3 is CASSPRQHSDNEQFF. The CDR3 bases are TGTGCCAGCAGCCCACGACAGCATTCCGACAATGAGCAGTTCTTC.

This clonotype was seen at least ten times. The chain joins TRBV7-2 to TRBJ2-1; TRBD2 aligns across 10 bases. V lost 1 base to trimming and J lost 4 bases; unmatched junction nucleotides: 4. Germline assignment: CDR1 SGHTA and CDR2 FQGNSA. The CDR3 loop spans 16 amino acids. In DNA, the CDR3 is TGTGCCAGCAGCTTAGGCCTAGCGGGGGAGTACAATGAGCAGTTCTTC. This translates into CASSLGLAGEYNEQFF. The full variable domain, its missing parts supplied by reference TRBV7-2 and TRBJ2-1, is GAGVSQSPSNKVTEKGKDVELRCDPISGHTALYWYRQSLGQGLEFLIYFQGNSAPDKSGLPSDRFSAERTGGSVSTLTIQRTQQEDSAVYLCASSLGLAGEYNEQFFGPGTRLTVL.

The sample holds a few counts of this clonotype. V usage is TRBV10-3 and J usage is TRBJ2-1; maybe TRBD2 (6 bases). There are 15 residues in the CDR3. Germline CDR1 and CDR2: ENHRY and SYGVKD. Trimming shortened V by 4 bases and J by 9 bases, and 19 bases separated the two germline ends. The DNA of the CDR3 is TGTGCCATCAGTGTGGGACTGGGGACCGGTCTTGAGCAGTTCTTC. Translation gives CAISVGLGTGLEQFF.

This chain joins TRBV9 and TRBJ2-3; 10 bases map to TRBD2. The CDR3 has 14 amino acids. The germline V gene encodes CDR1 SGDLS and CDR2 YYNGEE. V lost 3 bases, J lost 6 bases, and 4 bases stayed unmatched. CDR3 in amino acids: CASSAGLARDTQYF. CDR3 sequence (DNA): TGTGCCAGCAGCGCGGGACTAGCGAGGGATACGCAGTATTTT.

The chain employs TRBV11-2 and TRBJ2-3; D is perhaps TRBD1 (5 bases). The CDR3 is 16 amino acids. Trimming pared 5 bases from V and 1 base from J, leaving 16 bases between. CDR1 is SGHAT and CDR2 is FQNNGV in the germline V gene. The chain's CDR3 is CASSDQWGRGTDTQYF. The CDR3 nucleotides read TGTGCCAGCAGCGACCAGTGGGGCCGTGGCACAGATACGCAGTATTTT.

Comment on this clonotype: This sequence may be a read error, since a much larger clone differs from it by one base. The genes are TRBV2 and TRBJ2-5; D remains ambiguous. The CDR3 has 11 residues. With 6 bases removed from V and 0 bases from J, the gap between germline ends came to 2 bases. Germline values: CDR1 SNHLY, CDR2 FYNNEI. CDR3 coding DNA: TGTGCCAGCAGGGACCAAGAGACCCAGTACTTC. It yields the protein CASRDQETQYF.

The rearrangement uses TRBV7-6 and TRBJ2-2; D may be TRBD1 (5 bases). The germline V and J ends were trimmed by 1 base and 5 bases, with 11 bases remaining between them. CDR3 length: 15 amino acids. Germline V gene lookup returns CDR1 SGHVS and CDR2 FNYEAQ. The CDR3 DNA reads as TGTGCCAGCAGCTTAGGGCCCAGGGAAACCGGGGAGCTGTTTTTT. It encodes CASSLGPRETGELFF.

This clonotype turned up a few times. V gene TRBV7-2 combines with J gene TRBJ2-1; maybe TRBD1 (5 bases). The V and J ends lost 1 base and 8 bases respectively, with 15 bases between them. The CDR3 spans 15 residues. Germline CDR1 reads SGHTA; CDR2 reads FQGNSA. This CDR3 is CASSLVSLGLDEQFF. CDR3 coding DNA: TGTGCCAGCAGCTTAGTTAGTTTGGGGCTCGATGAGCAGTTCTTC.

This sequence joins TRBV6-1 and TRBJ2-1, with 13 nucleotides matching TRBD2. The CDR3 is 18 residues long. CDR1 MNHNS and CDR2 SASEGT come from the germline V gene. With V trimmed by 0 bases and J by 4 bases, 6 bases remained unmatched. Written as DNA, the CDR3 is TGTGCCAGCAGTGAAGCATCAGGACTAGCGGGAGCATACAATGAGCAGTTCTTC. This gives the protein CASSEASGLAGAYNEQFF.

This clonotype occurred once. V and J are TRBV11-3 and TRBJ1-1; no firm D call. This CDR3 contains 12 residues. CDR1 is SGHNT, CDR2 YENEEA, per germline. Deletions cut 5 bases from V and 4 bases from J, with 8 bases between. The DNA for the CDR3 is TGTGCCAGCAGCGGGGAGAGCACTGAAGCTTTCTTT. Its protein is CASSGESTEAFF.

The chain combines TRBV12-3 or TRBV12-4 with TRBJ2-2; D is possibly TRBD1 or TRBD2 (6 bases each). V was clipped by 10 bases and J by 7 bases, with 19 bases between them. The CDR3 consists of 14 residues. The CDR3 protein is CATVGGRAGGELFF. The CDR3 nucleotides are TGTGCCACCGTGGGGGGCAGGGCTGGCGGGGAGCTGTTTTTT.

The rearrangement uses TRBV7-8 and TRBJ2-1; TRBD2 is a possible D gene (5 bases). Trimming removed 7 bases at V and 2 bases at J, with 15 bases between. Germline V gene data show CDR1 as SGHVS and CDR2 as FQNEAQ. The CDR3 covers 15 residues. CDR3 nucleotides: TGTGCCAGCATCATGGACTGGAGGCCCTACAATGAGCAGTTCTTC. It codes for CASIMDWRPYNEQFF.

This clonotype turned up a few times. The V call is TRBV6-1, the J call TRBJ1-2, with a weak D call TRBD1 (6 bases). Trimming stripped 11 bases from V and 1 base from J, with 20 bases between. Germline lookup yields CDR1 MNHNS and CDR2 SASEGT. CDR3 length: 15 residues. CDR3 protein: CACTPGAGVNYGYTF. The CDR3 coding sequence is TGTGCCTGCACCCCGGGGGCGGGAGTTAACTATGGCTACACCTTC.

The chain couples TRBV6-1 to TRBJ1-5; no definite D call. CDR1 MNHNS and CDR2 SASEGT come from the germline V gene. The CDR3 runs 16 residues. V was shortened by 6 bases and J by 1 base, with 16 bases between the two germline ends. The CDR3: CASSAIIGSSNQPQHF. DNA of the CDR3: TGTGCCAGCAGCGCCATCATCGGTTCGAGCAATCAGCCCCAGCATTTT.